This T cell receptor (beta chain) was recovered during a study of shared clonotypes between healthy human individuals. Notes on the study in general: Rarefaction curves obtained for sorted subsets showed sequencing incomplete despite large depth. Blood was the only sampled material, and tissue repertoires likely differ.

The assay was immunoSEQ multiplex PCR, and TCRdb's table has in-frame clones only and misses some. The data show around 2,100,000 clones, approximately 94% seen once. CD45RO-negative, CCR7-selected cells formed the naive CD8 fraction, which excluded terminally differentiated effector memory CD45RA+ cells. Healthy HIV-negative adults without recent acute infections or vaccinations served as donors. Note on this clone: What it binds is not known.

The CDR3 covers 15 residues. Germline loops: CDR1 MNHEY, CDR2 SVGAGI. The germline V and J ends were trimmed by 5 bases and 4 bases, with 14 bases remaining between them. The rearrangement uses TRBV6-5 and TRBJ2-2; perhaps TRBD2 as D (5 bases). The receptor was isolated from a young man in good health. Sequenced sample: naive CD8+ T cells sorted from blood. The CDR3 DNA follows: TGTGCCAGCAGTGGATCTAGCCGAGTCACCGGGGAGCTGTTTTTT. Protein product: CASSGSSRVTGELFF.